These 9 T cell receptor beta chains originate from one sample sequenced in a study of CD8 T cells in ankylosing spondylitis. General observations from the study: Characteristic, it appeared, of ankylosing spondylitis blood was a TCR beta motif of several highly homologous variants.

These receptors have no known antigen. Using its own MiXCR run on the 5' RACE reads, TCRdb lists one record per CDR3 protein. The data contain around 440,000 distinct CDR3 sequences, approximately 17% of them singletons. The sequencing input was blood, either unsorted or a sorted T cell fraction (not recorded which). These receptors all stem from a male donor with ankylosing spondylitis.

This clonotype was seen just once. An end of the junction differs from the germline gene, which may be a read error. This sequence joins TRBV12-3 or TRBV12-4 and TRBJ1-5; TRBD1 agrees at 8 bases. This CDR3 comprises 17 residues. Here the CDR3 DNA reads TGTACCAGCAGTTTAGCGCGGACAGGGAGGAGCAATCAGCCCCAGCATTTT. Protein sequence: CTSSLARTGRSNQPQHF.

The rearrangement links TRBV14 to TRBJ2-3; weak D call: TRBD2 (5 bases). Trimming took 1 base from V and 2 from J, leaving 22 bases between them. CDR1 and CDR2 from the germline V gene are SGHDN and FVKESK. CDR3 length: 19 residues. CDR3 residues: CASSQGLASRSPFTDTQYF. DNA for the CDR3: TGTGCCAGCAGCCAAGGGTTGGCTAGCCGATCCCCTTTCACAGATACGCAGTATTTT.

The rearrangement joins TRBV30 to TRBJ1-3, with no clear D. This CDR3 region has 12 residues. CDR1 GTSNPN and CDR2 SVGIG come from the germline V gene (reference sequence). The V and J ends lost 2 bases and 4 bases respectively, with 6 bases between them. CDR3 DNA sequence: TGTGCCTGGAGTTTCGGGGGAAACACCATATATTTT. Amino acid sequence: CAWSFGGNTIYF.

This clonotype occurred a few times. This chain joins TRBV20-1 and TRBJ1-1; unclear D gene. V was cut by 3 bases and J by 1 base, with 15 bases left in between. Germline CDR1 reads DFQATT; CDR2 reads SNEGSKA (reference sequence). The CDR3 totals 15 residues. As DNA, the CDR3 is TGCAGTGCTAGGAGAGCGGTCGGGCAGAACACTGAAGCTTTCTTT. This encodes CSARRAVGQNTEAFF.

This chain links TRBV20-1 with TRBJ1-5; 7 bases map to TRBD1. The germline gives CDR1 DFQATT, CDR2 SNEGSKA (reference sequence). This CDR3 comprises 14 residues. Losses at the gene ends were 3 bases for V and 4 bases for J; bases not matched to a gene: 6. The CDR3 sequence: CSARVTGENQPQHF. DNA for the CDR3: TGCAGTGCTAGGGTAACAGGGGAGAATCAGCCCCAGCATTTT.

In this sample, this clonotype turned up a few times. This chain links TRBV2 with TRBJ2-7; weak D call: TRBD2 (5 bases). The CDR3 loop spans 16 amino acids. Per germline, CDR1 SNHLY and CDR2 FYNNEI. Trimming pared 2 bases from V and 7 bases from J, leaving 21 bases between. This chain's CDR3 is CASSERRSGYSGEQYF. For the CDR3, the DNA is TGTGCCAGCAGTGAACGGAGGTCAGGATACTCTGGGGAGCAGTACTTC.

This clonotype came up a few times. The J gene is TRBJ2-3, the V gene TRBV20-1; D remains ambiguous. V gave up 6 bases and J gave up 3 bases, with 10 bases separating them. This CDR3 is built from 12 residues. CDR1 and CDR2 (germline): DFQATT, SNEGSKA (reference sequence). CDR3 sequence (DNA): TGCAGTGCCACCCCCCCGACAGATACGCAGTATTTT. This encodes CSATPPTDTQYF.

The sample holds a few counts of this clonotype. The chain combines TRBV12-3 or TRBV12-4 with TRBJ2-7, with 9 nucleotides matching TRBD1. This CDR3 region has 12 residues. J was trimmed by 4 bases and V by 8 bases; bases with no gene match: 3. The CDR3 sequence: CASGGTGYEQYF. CDR3 DNA sequence: TGTGCCAGCGGGGGGACAGGGTACGAGCAGTACTTC.

This clonotype was detected only a few times. A read error may be the cause here, since a much bigger clone is one base away. The chain employs TRBV12-3 or TRBV12-4 and TRBJ1-1; no clear D gene. This CDR3 is built from 12 residues. With 2 bases removed from V and 4 bases from J, the gap between germline ends came to 5 bases. CDR3 nucleotide sequence: TGTGCCAGCAGTTTATCCAGCACTGAAGCTTTCTTT. It specifies CASSLSSTEAFF.